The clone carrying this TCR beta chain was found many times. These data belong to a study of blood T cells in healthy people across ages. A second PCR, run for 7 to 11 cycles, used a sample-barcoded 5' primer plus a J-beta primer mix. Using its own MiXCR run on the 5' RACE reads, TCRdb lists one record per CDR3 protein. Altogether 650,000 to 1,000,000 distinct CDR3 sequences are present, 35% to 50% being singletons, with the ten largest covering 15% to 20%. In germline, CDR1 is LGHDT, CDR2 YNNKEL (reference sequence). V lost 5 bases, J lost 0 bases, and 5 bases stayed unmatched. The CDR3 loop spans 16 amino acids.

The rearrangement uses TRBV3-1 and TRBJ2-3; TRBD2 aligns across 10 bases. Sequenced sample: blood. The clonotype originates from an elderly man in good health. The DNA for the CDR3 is TGTGCCAGCAGCTCCGGGACTAGCGATAGCACAGATACGCAGTATTTT. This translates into CASSSGTSDSTDTQYF.